The present entry profiles one T cell receptor beta chain with its context. Its antigen is undetermined. This sample is drawn from a study of T cell responses to AZD1222 COVID-19 vaccine. Findings of the study overall: Baseline seropositivity characterized only six AZD1222 recipients. Nearly half of the spike-specific TCRs reportedly recognize variant regions that carry no mutations.

CDR3 size: 14 residues. The germline V gene has CDR1 LNHNV and CDR2 YYDKDF (reference sequence). V was pared by 4 bases and J by 5 bases, with 1 base of the junction left unmatched. Libraries were prepared by immunoSEQ multiplex PCR; TCRdb keeps only in-frame clonotypes and omits some of them. The data show about 170,000 clones, around 85% seen once. The sample was peripheral blood, taken 28 days after the second AZD1222 dose. This chain links TRBV15 with TRBJ2-5; 13 positions match TRBD2. This clonotype was sampled from an adult who received the AZD1222 COVID-19 vaccine. DNA of the CDR3: TGTGCCACCAGCATGGGACTAGCGGGGGAGACCCAGTACTTC. It is translated as CATSMGLAGETQYF.